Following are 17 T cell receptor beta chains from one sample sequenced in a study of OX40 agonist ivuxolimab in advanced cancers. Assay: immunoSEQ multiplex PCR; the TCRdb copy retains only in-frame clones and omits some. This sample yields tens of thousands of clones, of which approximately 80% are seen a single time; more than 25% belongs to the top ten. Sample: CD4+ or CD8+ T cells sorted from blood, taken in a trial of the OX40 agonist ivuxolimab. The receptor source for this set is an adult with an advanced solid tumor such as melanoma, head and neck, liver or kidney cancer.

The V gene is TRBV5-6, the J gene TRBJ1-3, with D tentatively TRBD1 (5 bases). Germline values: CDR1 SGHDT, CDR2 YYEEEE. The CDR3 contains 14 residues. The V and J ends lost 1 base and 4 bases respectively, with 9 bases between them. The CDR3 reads CASSLRGGGNTIYF. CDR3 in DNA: TGTGCCAGCAGCTTGAGGGGTGGGGGAAACACCATATATTTT. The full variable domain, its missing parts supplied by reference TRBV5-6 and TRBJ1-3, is DAGVTQSPTHLIKTRGQQVTLRCSPKSGHDTVSWYQQALGQGPQFIFQYYEEEERQRGNFPDRFSGHQFPNYSSELNVNALLLGDSALYLCASSLRGGGNTIYFGEGSWLTVV.

The CDR3 region has the DNA TGTGCCAGTAGTATTAGTAGCACGGGACACGAGCAGTACTTC. It translates to CASSISSTGHEQYF. J is TRBJ2-7 and V is TRBV19; either TRBD1 or TRBD2 may fit D (5 bases each). The CDR3 has 14 amino acids. V was clipped by 3 bases and J by 5 bases, with 14 bases between them. Looked up from germline, CDR1 is LNHDA and CDR2 is SQIVND (reference sequence).

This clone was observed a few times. For the CDR3, the DNA is TGTGCCAGCAGCTCCACCAGCTACGGGGAGCGGATGTGGCCAGATACGCAGTATTTT. As protein: CASSSTSYGERMWPDTQYF. The chain employs TRBV5-6 and TRBJ2-3, with D perhaps TRBD2 (5 bases). The CDR3 consists of 19 residues. V dropped 3 bases and J dropped 4 bases, with 27 bases sitting between them. Germline-derived CDR1 and CDR2 are SGHDT and YYEEEE.

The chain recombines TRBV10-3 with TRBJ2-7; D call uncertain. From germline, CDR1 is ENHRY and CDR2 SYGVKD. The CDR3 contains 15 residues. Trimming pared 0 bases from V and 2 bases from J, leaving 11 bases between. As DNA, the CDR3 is TGTGCCATCAGTGAGTCAGCAGACAAGACCTACGAGCAGTACTTC. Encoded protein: CAISESADKTYEQYF.

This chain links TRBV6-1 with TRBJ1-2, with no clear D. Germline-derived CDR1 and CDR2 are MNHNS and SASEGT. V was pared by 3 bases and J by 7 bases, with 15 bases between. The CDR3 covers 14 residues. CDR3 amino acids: CASSDGRGAGGYTF. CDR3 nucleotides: TGTGCCAGCAGTGATGGTCGGGGTGCGGGTGGCTACACCTTC.

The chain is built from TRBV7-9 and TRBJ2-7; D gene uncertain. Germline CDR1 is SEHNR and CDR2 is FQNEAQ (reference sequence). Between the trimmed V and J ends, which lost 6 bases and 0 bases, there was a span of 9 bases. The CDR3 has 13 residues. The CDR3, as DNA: TGTGCCAGCAGTGATGCCCTCTCCTACGAGCAGTACTTC. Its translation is CASSDALSYEQYF.

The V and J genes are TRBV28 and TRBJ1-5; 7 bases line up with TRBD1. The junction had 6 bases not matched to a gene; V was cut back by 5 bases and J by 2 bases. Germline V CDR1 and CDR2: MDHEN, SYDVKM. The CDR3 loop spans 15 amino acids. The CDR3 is CASSRDRARNQPQHF. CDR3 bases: TGTGCCAGCAGTAGAGACAGGGCACGCAATCAGCCCCAGCATTTT.

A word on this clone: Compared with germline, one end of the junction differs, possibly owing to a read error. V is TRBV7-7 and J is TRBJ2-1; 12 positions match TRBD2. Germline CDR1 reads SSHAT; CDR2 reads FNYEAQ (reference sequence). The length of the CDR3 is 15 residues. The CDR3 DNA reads TGTGCTAGCAGCCCCCTAGCGGGAGGGTACAATGAGCAGTTCTTC. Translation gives CASSPLAGGYNEQFF. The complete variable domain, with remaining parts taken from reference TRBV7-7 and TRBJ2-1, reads GAGVSQSPRYKVTKRGQDVTLRCDPISSHATLYWYQQALGQGPEFLTYFNYEAQPDKSGLPSDRFSAERPEGSISTLTIQRTEQRDSAMYRCASSPLAGGYNEQFFGPGTRLTVL.

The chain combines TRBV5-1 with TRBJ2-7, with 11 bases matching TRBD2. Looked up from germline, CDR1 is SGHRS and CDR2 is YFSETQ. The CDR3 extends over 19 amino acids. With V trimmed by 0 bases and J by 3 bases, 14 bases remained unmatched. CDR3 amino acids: CASSLAGTSGWWGDYEQYF. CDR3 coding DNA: TGCGCCAGCAGCTTGGCCGGGACTAGCGGTTGGTGGGGGGACTACGAGCAGTACTTC.

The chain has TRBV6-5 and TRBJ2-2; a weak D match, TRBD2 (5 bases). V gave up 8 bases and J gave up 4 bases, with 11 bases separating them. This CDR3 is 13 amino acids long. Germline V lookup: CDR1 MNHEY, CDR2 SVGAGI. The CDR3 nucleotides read TGTGCCAGCTGTTGGCGGGCCACCGGGGAGCTGTTTTTT. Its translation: CASCWRATGELFF.

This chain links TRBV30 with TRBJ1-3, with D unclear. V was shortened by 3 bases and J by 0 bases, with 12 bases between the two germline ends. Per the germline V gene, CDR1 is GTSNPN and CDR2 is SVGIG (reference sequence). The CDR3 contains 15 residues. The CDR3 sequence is CAWRGKRGSGNTIYF. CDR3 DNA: TGTGCCTGGAGGGGGAAGCGGGGCTCTGGAAACACCATATATTTT.

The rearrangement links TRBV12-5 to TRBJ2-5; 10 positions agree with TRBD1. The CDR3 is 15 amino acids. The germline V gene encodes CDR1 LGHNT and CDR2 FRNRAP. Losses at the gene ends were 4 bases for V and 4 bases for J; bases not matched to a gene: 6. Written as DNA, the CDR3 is TGTGCTAGTGGTTCCGACAGGGGGCGTGGAGAGACCCAGTACTTC. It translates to CASGSDRGRGETQYF.

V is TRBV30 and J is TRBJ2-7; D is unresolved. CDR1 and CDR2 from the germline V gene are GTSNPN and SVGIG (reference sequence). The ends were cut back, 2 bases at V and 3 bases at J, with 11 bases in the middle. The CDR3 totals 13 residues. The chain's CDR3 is CAWSISSGYEQYF. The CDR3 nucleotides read TGTGCCTGGAGTATCTCATCTGGCTACGAGCAGTACTTC.

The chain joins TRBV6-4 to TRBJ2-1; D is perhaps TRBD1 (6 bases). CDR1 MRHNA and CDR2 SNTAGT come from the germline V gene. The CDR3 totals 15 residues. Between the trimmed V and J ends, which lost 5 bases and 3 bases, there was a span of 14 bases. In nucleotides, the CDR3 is TGTGCCAGCAGTCCCGCAGGGGACGGCTACAATGAGCAGTTCTTC. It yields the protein CASSPAGDGYNEQFF.

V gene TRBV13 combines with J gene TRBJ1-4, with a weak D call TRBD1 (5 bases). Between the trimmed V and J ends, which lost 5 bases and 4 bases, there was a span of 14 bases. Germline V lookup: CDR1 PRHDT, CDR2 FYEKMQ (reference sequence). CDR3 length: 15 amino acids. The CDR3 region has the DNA TGTGCCAGCAGCCCAGGATTGGGGGGTAATGAAAAACTGTTTTTT. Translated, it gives CASSPGLGGNEKLFF.

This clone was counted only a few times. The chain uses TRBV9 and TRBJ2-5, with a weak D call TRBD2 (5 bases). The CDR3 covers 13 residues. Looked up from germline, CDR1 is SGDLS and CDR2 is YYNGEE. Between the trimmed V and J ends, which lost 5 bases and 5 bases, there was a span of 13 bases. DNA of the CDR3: TGTGCCAGCAGTAGCGCATCGAGTGAGACCCAGTACTTC. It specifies CASSSASSETQYF.

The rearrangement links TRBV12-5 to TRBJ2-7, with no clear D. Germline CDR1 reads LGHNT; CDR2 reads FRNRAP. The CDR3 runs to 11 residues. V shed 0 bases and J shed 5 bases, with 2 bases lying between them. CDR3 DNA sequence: TGTGCTAGTGGTTTGGTACACGAGCAGTACTTC. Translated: CASGLVHEQYF.